This entry lists 18 T cell receptor beta chains sequenced from one sample in a study of cytomegalovirus exposure and HLA in healthy donors. TCRdb keeps only in-frame clones here, not all; method: immunoSEQ multiplex PCR. In the table there are hundreds of thousands of clones, roughly 87% of which are singletons. The sequenced sample was PBMCs. These receptors came from a woman in her twenties or thirties in good health and CMV-seronegative.

V gene TRBV27 combines with J gene TRBJ2-2; D remains ambiguous. CDR3 length: 13 amino acids. Trimming shortened V by 0 bases and J by 6 bases, and 5 bases separated the two germline ends. CDR1 and CDR2 from the germline V gene are MNHEY and SMNVEV (reference sequence). The CDR3 DNA reads as TGTGCCAGCAGTTTATCGAGTTCCGGGGAGCTGTTTTTT. It translates to CASSLSSSGELFF.

This clone was recorded only once. The chain recombines TRBV19 with TRBJ2-7; 7 bases are shared with TRBD2. Germline CDR1 is LNHDA and CDR2 is SQIVND (reference sequence). After removal of 5 bases from V and 2 bases from J, the junction contained 12 bases not matched to a gene. The CDR3 has 16 residues. The CDR3 loop is CASSLSLAPNTYEQYF. The CDR3 DNA reads TGTGCCAGTAGTCTCTCACTAGCGCCGAATACCTACGAGCAGTACTTC.

The V and J genes are TRBV4-2 and TRBJ2-7, with D possibly matching TRBD1 (6 bases). Trimming left V 0 bases short and J 0 bases short, with 9 bases between. The CDR3 length is 15 residues. Germline-derived CDR1 and CDR2 are LGHNA and YNFKEQ. CDR3 loop: CASSQDRTASYEQYF. The CDR3 region has the DNA TGTGCCAGCAGCCAAGATAGGACAGCCTCCTACGAGCAGTACTTC.

This clone was seen once. The genes are TRBV5-6 and TRBJ1-3; D gene ambiguous. CDR1 and CDR2 (germline): SGHDT, YYEEEE. The CDR3 totals 15 residues. V lost 1 base, J lost 0 bases, and 8 bases lay in between. DNA of the CDR3: TGTGCCAGCAGCTTGTCTCCAGGCTCTGGAAACACCATATATTTT. Protein: CASSLSPGSGNTIYF.

This sequence joins TRBV27 and TRBJ2-7; 11 bases map to TRBD2. CDR1 MNHEY and CDR2 SMNVEV come from the germline V gene (reference sequence). V shed 2 bases and J 3 bases; nucleotides not matched to a gene: 6. CDR3 length: 16 residues. As DNA, the CDR3 is TGTGCCAGCAGTTTAACTAGCGGGAGTAGACACTACGAGCAGTACTTC. Residues: CASSLTSGSRHYEQYF.

This clone was observed once. The chain has TRBV28 and TRBJ1-2; D may be TRBD1 (6 bases). Trimming took 6 bases from V and 8 from J, leaving 19 bases between them. CDR1 and CDR2 from the germline V gene are MDHEN and SYDVKM. The length of the CDR3 is 14 residues. As DNA, the CDR3 is TGTGCCAGCAGCTCACTCCCCACAGGGACGGGCTACACCTTC. Translated, it gives CASSSLPTGTGYTF.

A note on this clone: The sample contains more than one DNA sequence encoding this CDR3. V usage is TRBV4-3 and J usage is TRBJ2-7, with D perhaps assigned TRBD1 or TRBD2 (7 bases each). Germline CDR1 and CDR2: LGHNA and YSLEER. The V gene lost 3 bases and the J gene lost 3 bases, with 12 bases spanning the gap. CDR3 length equals 14 residues. CDR3 amino acids: CASSQGRDSYEQYF. In nucleotides, the CDR3 is TGCGCCAGCAGCCAGGGGAGGGACAGCTACGAGCAGTACTTC.

This clone was seen once. The chain combines TRBV28 with TRBJ2-1, with TRBD2 matching 7 bases. The CDR3 is made up of 14 amino acids. Germline values: CDR1 MDHEN, CDR2 SYDVKM. V lost 4 bases to trimming and J lost 2 bases; unmatched junction nucleotides: 2. The CDR3 region is CASSSSGPYNEQFF. The CDR3 region has the DNA TGTGCCAGCAGTTCTAGCGGTCCCTACAATGAGCAGTTCTTC.

This sequence joins TRBV9 and TRBJ2-5; D perhaps matches TRBD1 (6 bases). Trimming took off 3 bases at V and 1 base at J, with 7 bases between the two ends. This CDR3 is 13 amino acids long. CDR1 is SGDLS, CDR2 YYNGEE, per germline. The CDR3 sequence: CASSATGQETQYF. Here the CDR3 DNA reads TGTGCCAGCAGCGCGACAGGCCAAGAGACCCAGTACTTC.

The chain is built from TRBV2 and TRBJ2-7; D not certain. This CDR3 region has 14 residues. Germline V lookup: CDR1 SNHLY, CDR2 FYNNEI. V was trimmed by 1 base and J by 2 bases, leaving 9 bases between them. CDR3 amino acids: CASSEGFIAYEQYF. CDR3 coding DNA: TGTGCCAGCAGTGAAGGGTTTATAGCCTACGAGCAGTACTTC.

This clone occurred a few times. This sample also contains other DNA sequences that code for the same CDR3. The CDR3, as DNA: TGTGCCAGCAGTTACTCAGGGGCGAACTATGGCTACACCTTC. This codes for CASSYSGANYGYTF. The chain carries TRBV6-6 and TRBJ1-2; perhaps TRBD1 as D (5 bases). Trimming removed 0 bases at V and 2 bases at J, with 7 bases between. This CDR3 region has 14 residues. Looked up from germline, CDR1 is MNHNY and CDR2 is SVGAGI (reference sequence).

The CDR3 loop is CASSGTRGSYEQYF. In DNA form, the CDR3 reads TGTGCCAGTAGCGGGACTAGAGGGTCCTACGAGCAGTACTTC. This rearrangement joins TRBV19 to TRBJ2-7; TRBD2 matches 8 bases. This CDR3 spans 14 amino acids. V shed 6 bases and J 1 base; nucleotides not matched to a gene: 5. The germline V gene encodes CDR1 LNHDA and CDR2 SQIVND (reference sequence).

The chain combines TRBV9 with TRBJ1-4; 7 bases fit TRBD1. Losses at the gene ends were 2 bases for V and 7 bases for J; bases not matched to a gene: 8. In germline, CDR1 is SGDLS, CDR2 YYNGEE. The CDR3 length is 15 residues. The CDR3, as DNA: TGTGCCAGCAGCGTTACAGGGGCGTCGAGTGAAAAACTGTTTTTT. It translates to CASSVTGASSEKLFF.

V and J are TRBV27 and TRBJ2-7; D is ambiguous. The V gene's germline CDR1 is MNHEY and CDR2 SMNVEV (reference sequence). The CDR3 consists of 14 residues. V gave up 2 bases and J gave up 3 bases, with 11 bases separating them. CDR3: CASSLGVTHYEQYF. CDR3 bases: TGTGCCAGCAGTTTAGGGGTGACCCACTACGAGCAGTACTTC.

The chain employs TRBV2 and TRBJ1-1; 9 nucleotides align to TRBD1. Per germline, CDR1 SNHLY and CDR2 FYNNEI. The V segment lost 2 bases and the J segment 10 bases; nucleotides outside the gene matches: 8. The CDR3 has 14 residues. The CDR3 sequence is CASSEFRDRDAAFF. CDR3 coding DNA: TGTGCCAGCAGTGAATTCCGGGACAGGGACGCAGCTTTCTTT.

The chain links TRBV28 to TRBJ2-6; 9 positions match TRBD1. CDR3 length: 17 residues. J lost 3 bases, V lost 4 bases, and 7 bases had no gene match. Germline V gene lookup returns CDR1 MDHEN and CDR2 SYDVKM. The CDR3 DNA reads TGTGCCAGCAGTTCCGGGACAGGGTTACTTGGGGCCAACGTCCTGACTTTC. Translated: CASSSGTGLLGANVLTF.

The rearrangement joins TRBV9 to TRBJ2-1; D not certain. This CDR3 has 13 amino acids. V lost 0 bases to trimming and J lost 11 bases, with 12 bases between them. Per germline, CDR1 SGDLS and CDR2 YYNGEE. The CDR3 DNA is TGTGCCAGCAGCGTAGAGACTTTCGATCAGCAGTTCTTC. As protein: CASSVETFDQQFF.

This clone was seen a single time. The chain uses TRBV6-6 and TRBJ2-7, with 7 bases matching TRBD1. In germline, CDR1 is MNHNY, CDR2 SVGAGI (reference sequence). The CDR3 loop spans 16 amino acids. The J segment lost 1 base and the V segment lost 6 bases, leaving 12 bases of the junction unmatched. In nucleotides, the CDR3 is TGTGCCAGCAGCCTGTACAGGGGCGGGCTTTCCTACGAGCAGTACTTC. This gives the protein CASSLYRGGLSYEQYF.